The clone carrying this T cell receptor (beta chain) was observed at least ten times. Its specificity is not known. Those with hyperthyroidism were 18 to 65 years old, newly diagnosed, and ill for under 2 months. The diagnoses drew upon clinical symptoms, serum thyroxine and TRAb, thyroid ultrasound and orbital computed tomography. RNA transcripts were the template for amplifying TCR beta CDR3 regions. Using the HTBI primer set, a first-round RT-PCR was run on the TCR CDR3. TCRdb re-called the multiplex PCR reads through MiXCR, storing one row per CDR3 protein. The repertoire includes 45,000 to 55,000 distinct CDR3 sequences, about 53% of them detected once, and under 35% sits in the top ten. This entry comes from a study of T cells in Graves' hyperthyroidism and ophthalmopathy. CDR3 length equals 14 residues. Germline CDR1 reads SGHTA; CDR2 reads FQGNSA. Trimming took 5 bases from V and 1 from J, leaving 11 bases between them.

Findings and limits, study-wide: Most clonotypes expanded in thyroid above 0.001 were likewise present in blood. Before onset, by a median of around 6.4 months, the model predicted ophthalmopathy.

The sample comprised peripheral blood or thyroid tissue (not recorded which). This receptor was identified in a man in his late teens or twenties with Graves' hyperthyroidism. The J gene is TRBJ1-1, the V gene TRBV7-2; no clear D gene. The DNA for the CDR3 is TGTGCCAGCAGCCCGGGGTTACGGAACACTGAAGCTTTCTTT. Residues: CASSPGLRNTEAFF. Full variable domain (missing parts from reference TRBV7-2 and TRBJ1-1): GAGVSQSPSNKVTEKGKDVELRCDPISGHTALYWYRQSLGQGLEFLIYFQGNSAPDKSGLPSDRFSAERTGGSVSTLTIQRTQQEDSAVYLCASSPGLRNTEAFFGQGTRLTVV.